This T cell receptor beta chain emerged from a study of CD8 T cells in Susac syndrome. RNA was extracted with the RNeasy kit, and a quantity of about 0.45 to 1 ug was reverse transcribed using random hexamers. TCRdb reanalysed the immunoSEQ multiplex PCR reads using MiXCR and keeps one entry per CDR3 protein. The sample records 100,000 to 150,000 distinct CDR3 sequences, roughly 94% being singletons. TEMRA cells were enriched by FACS, and CD4+ and CD8+ T cells were negatively isolated. Sample: CD4+ T cells from PBMCs. This TCR came from a human donor in good health.

CDR3 sequence: CASSQDTTRTNEQFF. The CDR3 DNA sequence: TGTGCCAGCAGCCAAGATACAACTAGAACCAATGAGCAGTTCTTC. The chain is built from TRBV4-2 and TRBJ2-1, with a possible D match to TRBD2 (5 bases). There are 15 residues in the CDR3. Trimming took 0 bases from V and 6 from J, leaving 12 bases between them. Germline CDR1 LGHNA, CDR2 YNFKEQ.